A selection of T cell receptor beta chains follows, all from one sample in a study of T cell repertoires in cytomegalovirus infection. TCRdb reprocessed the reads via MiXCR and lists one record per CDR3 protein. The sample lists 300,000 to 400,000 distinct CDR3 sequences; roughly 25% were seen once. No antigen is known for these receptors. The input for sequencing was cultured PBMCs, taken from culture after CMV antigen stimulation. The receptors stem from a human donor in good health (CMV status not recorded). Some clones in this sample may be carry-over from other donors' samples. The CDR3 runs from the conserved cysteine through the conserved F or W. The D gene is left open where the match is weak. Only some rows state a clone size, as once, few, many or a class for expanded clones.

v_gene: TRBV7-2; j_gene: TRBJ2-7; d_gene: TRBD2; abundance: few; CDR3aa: CASGDYEQYF; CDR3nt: TGTGCAAGCGGGGACTACGAGCAGTACTTC
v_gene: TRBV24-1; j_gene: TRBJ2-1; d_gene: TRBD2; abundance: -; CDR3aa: CATRTSGANEQFF; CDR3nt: TGTGCCACTAGGACTAGCGGGGCTAATGAGCAGTTCTTC
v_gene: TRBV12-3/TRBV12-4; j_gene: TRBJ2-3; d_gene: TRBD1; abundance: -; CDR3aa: CASSQQGARADTQYF; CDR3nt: TGTGCCAGCAGTCAACAGGGGGCGCGGGCAGATACGCAGTATTTT
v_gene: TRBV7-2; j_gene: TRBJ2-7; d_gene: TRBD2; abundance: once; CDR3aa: CASSSGASGYEQYF; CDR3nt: TGTGCCAGCAGCTCCGGGGCTAGCGGCTACGAGCAGTACTTC
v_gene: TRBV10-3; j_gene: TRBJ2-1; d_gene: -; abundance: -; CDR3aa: CAISEPAAHNEQFF; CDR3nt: TGTGCCATCAGTGAGCCAGCAGCCCACAATGAGCAGTTCTTC
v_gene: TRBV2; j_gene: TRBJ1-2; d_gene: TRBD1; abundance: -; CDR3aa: CASSEDRGDYGYTF; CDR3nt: TGTGCCAGCAGTGAGGACAGGGGGGACTATGGCTACACCTTC
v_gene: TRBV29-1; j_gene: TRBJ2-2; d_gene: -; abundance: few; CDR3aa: CSVLQQGFTAGELFF; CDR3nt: TGCAGCGTTCTACAGCAGGGGTTTACGGCCGGGGAGCTGTTTTTT
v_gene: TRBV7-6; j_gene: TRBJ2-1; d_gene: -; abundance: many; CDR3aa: CASSLVSGGDNEQFF; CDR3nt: TGTGCCAGCAGCTTAGTTTCAGGGGGGGACAATGAGCAGTTCTTC
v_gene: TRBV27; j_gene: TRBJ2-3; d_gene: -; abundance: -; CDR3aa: CASYQIPDTQYF; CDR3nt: TGTGCCAGCTACCAGATACCAGATACGCAGTATTTT
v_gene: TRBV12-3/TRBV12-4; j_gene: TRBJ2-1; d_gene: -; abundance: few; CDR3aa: CASTGGVSYNEQFF; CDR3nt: TGTGCCAGCACCGGAGGGGTATCCTACAATGAGCAGTTCTTC
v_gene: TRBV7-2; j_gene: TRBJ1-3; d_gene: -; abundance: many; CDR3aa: CASSLGRSGSLLSGNTIYF; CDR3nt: TGTGCCAGCAGCTTAGGGCGGTCAGGATCGCTTCTCTCTGGAAACACCATATATTTT
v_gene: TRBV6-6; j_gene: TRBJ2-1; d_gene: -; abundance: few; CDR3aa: CATSTTGFNEQFF; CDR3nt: TGTGCCACCTCAACCACAGGGTTCAATGAGCAGTTCTTC
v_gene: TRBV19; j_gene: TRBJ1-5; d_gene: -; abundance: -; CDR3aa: CASTPRGGASNQPQHF; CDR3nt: TGTGCCAGTACCCCCCGCGGGGGGGCGAGCAATCAGCCCCAGCATTTT
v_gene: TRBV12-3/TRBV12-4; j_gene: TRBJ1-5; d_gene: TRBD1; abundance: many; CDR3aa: CASSRGQGSNQPQHF; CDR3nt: TGTGCCAGCAGCCGCGGACAGGGCAGCAATCAGCCCCAGCATTTT
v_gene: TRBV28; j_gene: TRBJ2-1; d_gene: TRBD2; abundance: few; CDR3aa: CASSFHRLAGWGNEQFF; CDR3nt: TGTGCCAGCAGTTTCCATCGACTAGCGGGATGGGGGAATGAGCAGTTCTTC
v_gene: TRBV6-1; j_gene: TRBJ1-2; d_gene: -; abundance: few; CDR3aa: CASSGRQDEGYTF; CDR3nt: TGTGCCAGCAGTGGGCGCCAGGACGAGGGCTACACCTTC
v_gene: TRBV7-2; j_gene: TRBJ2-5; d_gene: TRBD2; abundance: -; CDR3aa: CASSSGLAGGGTQYF; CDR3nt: TGTGCCAGCAGCTCGGGACTAGCGGGAGGCGGCACCCAGTACTTC
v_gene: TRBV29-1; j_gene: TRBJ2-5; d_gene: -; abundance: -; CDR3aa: CSVGQGKRETQYF; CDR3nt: TGCAGCGTTGGGCAGGGGAAACGGGAGACCCAGTACTTC
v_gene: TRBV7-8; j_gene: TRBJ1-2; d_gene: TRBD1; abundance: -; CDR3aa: CASSLDRGNRGYTF; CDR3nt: TGTGCCAGCAGCTTAGACAGGGGGAACCGGGGCTACACCTTC
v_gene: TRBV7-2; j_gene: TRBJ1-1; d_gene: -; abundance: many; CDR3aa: CASSPTTGRFTEAFF; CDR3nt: TGTGCCAGCAGCCCGACGACCGGACGTTTCACTGAAGCTTTCTTT
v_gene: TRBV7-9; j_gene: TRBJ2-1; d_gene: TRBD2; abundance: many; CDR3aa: CASSIRLAGPHYNEQFF; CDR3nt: TGTGCCAGCAGCATCCGACTAGCGGGACCCCACTACAATGAGCAGTTCTTC
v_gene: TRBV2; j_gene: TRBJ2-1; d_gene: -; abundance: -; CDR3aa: CASSWDSQQFF; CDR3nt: TGTGCCAGCAGTTGGGACTCCCAGCAGTTCTTC
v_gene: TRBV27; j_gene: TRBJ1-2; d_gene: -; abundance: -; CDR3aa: CASSPNRPGPYYGYTF; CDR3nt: TGTGCCAGCAGCCCCAATCGCCCAGGGCCATACTATGGCTACACCTTC
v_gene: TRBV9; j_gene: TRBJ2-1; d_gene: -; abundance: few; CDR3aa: CASSQSRWGYNEQFF; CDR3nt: TGTGCCAGCAGTCAAAGTAGGTGGGGATACAATGAGCAGTTCTTC
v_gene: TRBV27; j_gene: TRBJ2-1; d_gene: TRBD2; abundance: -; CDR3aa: CASRLAAIFYNEQFF; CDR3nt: TGTGCCAGCAGACTAGCGGCCATCTTCTACAATGAGCAGTTCTTC
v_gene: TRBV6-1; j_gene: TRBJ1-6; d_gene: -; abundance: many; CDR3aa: CASSEEQENSPLHF; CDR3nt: TGTGCCAGCAGTGAGGAACAGGAAAATTCACCCCTCCACTTT
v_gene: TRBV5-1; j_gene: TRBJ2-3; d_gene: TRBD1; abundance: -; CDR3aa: CASSLDGTGGSAQYF; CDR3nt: TGCGCCAGCAGCTTAGACGGGACAGGGGGAAGCGCGCAGTATTTT
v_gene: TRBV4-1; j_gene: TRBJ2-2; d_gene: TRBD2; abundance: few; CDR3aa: CASSPTSGSDTGELFF; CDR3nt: TGCGCCAGCAGCCCCACTAGCGGGAGCGACACCGGGGAGCTGTTTTTT
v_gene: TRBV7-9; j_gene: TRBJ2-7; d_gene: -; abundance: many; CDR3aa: CASSLEGLGRSYEQYF; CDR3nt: TGTGCCAGCAGCTTAGAAGGATTGGGCAGATCCTACGAGCAGTACTTC
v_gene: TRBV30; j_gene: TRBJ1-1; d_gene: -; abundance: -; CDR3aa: CAWSGQLNTEAFF; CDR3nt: TGTGCCTGGAGTGGGCAGTTGAACACTGAAGCTTTCTTT
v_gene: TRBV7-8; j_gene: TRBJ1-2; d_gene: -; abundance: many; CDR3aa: CASSVDMFYGYTF; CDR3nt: TGTGCCAGCAGCGTAGACATGTTCTATGGCTACACCTTC
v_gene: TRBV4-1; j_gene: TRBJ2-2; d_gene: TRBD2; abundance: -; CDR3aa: CASSQDRLAANTGELFF; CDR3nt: TGCGCCAGCAGCCAAGATAGGCTAGCGGCGAACACCGGGGAGCTGTTTTTT
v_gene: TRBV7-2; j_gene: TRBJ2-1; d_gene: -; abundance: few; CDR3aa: CASSLLSWSYSEQFF; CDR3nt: TGTGCCAGCAGCTTACTTAGTTGGTCCTACAGTGAGCAGTTCTTC
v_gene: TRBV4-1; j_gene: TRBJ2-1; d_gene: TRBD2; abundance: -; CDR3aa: CASSDAPGLAGNEQFF; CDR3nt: TGCGCCAGCAGCGACGCGCCGGGACTAGCGGGAAATGAGCAGTTCTTC
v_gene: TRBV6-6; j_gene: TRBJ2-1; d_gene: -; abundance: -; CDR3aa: CASSYPGGGAEEQFF; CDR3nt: TGTGCCAGCAGCTACCCGGGCGGTGGCGCCGAAGAGCAGTTCTTC
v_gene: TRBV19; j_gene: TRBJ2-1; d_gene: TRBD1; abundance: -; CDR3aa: CAGAWTGQNEQFF; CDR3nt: TGTGCCGGTGCGTGGACAGGGCAAAATGAGCAGTTCTTC
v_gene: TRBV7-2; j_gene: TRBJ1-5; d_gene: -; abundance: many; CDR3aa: CASSLAQASNQPQHF; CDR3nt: TGTGCCAGCAGCTTAGCGCAGGCTAGCAATCAGCCCCAGCATTTT
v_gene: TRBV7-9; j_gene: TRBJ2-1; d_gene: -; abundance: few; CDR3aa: CASSLATYYDNEQFF; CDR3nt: TGTGCCAGCAGCTTAGCGACTTACTATGACAATGAGCAGTTCTTC
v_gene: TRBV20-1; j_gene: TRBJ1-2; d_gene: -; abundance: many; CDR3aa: CSASQAYGYTF; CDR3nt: TGCAGTGCTAGTCAAGCCTATGGCTACACCTTC
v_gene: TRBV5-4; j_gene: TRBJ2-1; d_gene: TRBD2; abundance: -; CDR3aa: CASSLGQWTSGAYPRMDEQFF; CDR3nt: TGTGCCAGCAGCTTGGGACAGTGGACTAGCGGGGCGTATCCTAGGATGGATGAGCAGTTCTTC